These T cell receptor beta chains were read from a single sample in a study of blood T cell repertoires in COVID-19. Libraries were prepared by immunoSEQ multiplex PCR; TCRdb keeps only in-frame clonotypes and omits some of them. The table has roughly 91,000 clones, 82% seen once. Sequencing input: peripheral blood. The source is a woman at least 80 years old with acute or convalescent COVID-19. Both conserved end residues are trimmed from each CDR3. The order of the fields is V gene, J gene, CDR3 protein.

V: TRBV28
J: TRBJ2-5
CDR3: ASSLSETQY

V: TRBV3-1/TRBV3-2
J: TRBJ1-1
CDR3: ASRETGRNTEAF

V: TRBV4-1
J: TRBJ1-4
CDR3: ASSPGAGLNEKLF

V: TRBV5-1
J: TRBJ2-7
CDR3: ASTAGYEQY

V: TRBV6-5
J: TRBJ2-7
CDR3: ASSLGQAAFYEQY

V: TRBV6-5
J: TRBJ1-6
CDR3: ASPEPVAVNSPLH

V: TRBV14
J: TRBJ2-1
CDR3: ASSQDDSGRGREQF

V: TRBV11-2
J: TRBJ1-2
CDR3: ASSVGQGARYGYT

V: TRBV7-3
J: TRBJ2-1
CDR3: ASSLIAGGLYNEQF

V: TRBV28
J: TRBJ2-4
CDR3: ASSGHGNSKNIQY

V: TRBV3-1/TRBV3-2
J: TRBJ2-1
CDR3: ASSQWKKEEQF

V: TRBV10-3
J: TRBJ1-2
CDR3: AISEPDSGYT

V: TRBV5-1
J: TRBJ2-1
CDR3: ASSPVGGNEQF

V: TRBV11-3
J: TRBJ2-1
CDR3: ASSRDSNNEQF

V: TRBV12-5
J: TRBJ2-1
CDR3: ASGPLGQIGRSSYNEQF

V: TRBV7-2
J: TRBJ1-5
CDR3: ASSPSGLGSNQPQH

V: TRBV5-5
J: TRBJ2-2
CDR3: ASSLGPGRDTGELF

V: TRBV19
J: TRBJ1-4
CDR3: ASSPRTGGGEKLF

V: TRBV5-1
J: TRBJ2-3
CDR3: ASSSGLAGTDTQY

V: TRBV5-4
J: TRBJ2-3
CDR3: ASSSGTLSGRADTQY

V: TRBV4-1
J: TRBJ2-1
CDR3: ASSQDRVASDNEQF

V: TRBV7-8
J: TRBJ2-5
CDR3: ASSSLGGETTRETQY

V: TRBV10-1
J: TRBJ2-3
CDR3: ASSESSVHTDTQY